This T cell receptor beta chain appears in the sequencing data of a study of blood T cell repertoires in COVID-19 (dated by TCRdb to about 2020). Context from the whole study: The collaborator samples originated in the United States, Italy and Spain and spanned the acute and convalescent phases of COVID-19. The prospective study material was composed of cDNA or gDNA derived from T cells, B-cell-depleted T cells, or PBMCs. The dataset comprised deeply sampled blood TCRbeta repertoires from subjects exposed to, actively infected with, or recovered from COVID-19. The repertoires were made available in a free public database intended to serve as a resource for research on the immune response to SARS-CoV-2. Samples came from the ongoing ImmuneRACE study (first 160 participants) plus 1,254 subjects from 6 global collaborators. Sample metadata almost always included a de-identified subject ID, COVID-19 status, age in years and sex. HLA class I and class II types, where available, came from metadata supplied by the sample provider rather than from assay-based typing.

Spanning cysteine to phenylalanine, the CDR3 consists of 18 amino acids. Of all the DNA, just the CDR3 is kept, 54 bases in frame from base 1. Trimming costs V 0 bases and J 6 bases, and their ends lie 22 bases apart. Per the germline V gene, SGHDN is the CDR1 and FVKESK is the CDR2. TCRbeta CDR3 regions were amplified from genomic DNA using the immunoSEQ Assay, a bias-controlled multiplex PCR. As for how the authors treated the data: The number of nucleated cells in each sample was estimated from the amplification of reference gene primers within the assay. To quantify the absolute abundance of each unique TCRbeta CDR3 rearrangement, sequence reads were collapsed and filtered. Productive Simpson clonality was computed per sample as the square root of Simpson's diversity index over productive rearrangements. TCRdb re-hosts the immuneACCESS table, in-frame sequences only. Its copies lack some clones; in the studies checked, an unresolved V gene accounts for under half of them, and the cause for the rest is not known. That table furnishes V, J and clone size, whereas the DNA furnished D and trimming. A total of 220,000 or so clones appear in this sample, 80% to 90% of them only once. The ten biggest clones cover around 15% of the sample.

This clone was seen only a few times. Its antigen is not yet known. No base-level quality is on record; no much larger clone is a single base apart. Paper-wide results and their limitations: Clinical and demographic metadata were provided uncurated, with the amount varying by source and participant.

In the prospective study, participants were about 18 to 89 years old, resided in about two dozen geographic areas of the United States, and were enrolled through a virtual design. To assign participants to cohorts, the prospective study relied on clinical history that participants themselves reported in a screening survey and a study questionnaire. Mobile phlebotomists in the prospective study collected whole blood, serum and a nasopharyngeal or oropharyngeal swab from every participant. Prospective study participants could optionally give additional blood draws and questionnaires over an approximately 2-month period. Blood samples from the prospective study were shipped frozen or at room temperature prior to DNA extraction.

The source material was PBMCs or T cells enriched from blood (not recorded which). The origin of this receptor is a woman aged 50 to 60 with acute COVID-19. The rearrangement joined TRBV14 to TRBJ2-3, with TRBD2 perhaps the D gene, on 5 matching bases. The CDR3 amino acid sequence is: CASSQDSGPSILVDTQYF. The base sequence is TGTGCCAGCAGCCAAGATAGTGGGCCTAGCATTCTTGTGGATACGCAGTATTTT.